The rows below give T cell receptor beta chains drawn from one sample of a study of blood T cell repertoires in COVID-19. Sequenced by immunoSEQ multiplex PCR; TCRdb stores in-frame clones only, minus some. The data show about 99,000 clones, with roughly 89% seen just once and roughly 18% held by the top ten. The sample consisted of peripheral blood. The source is a woman of 80 years or more in a cohort sampled during active COVID-19. The CDR3 runs from the conserved cysteine through the conserved F or W. The D gene is left open where the match is weak. Not every row has a clone size; where given, it reads once, few, many or a size class.

CDR3,DNA,J,size,length,V,D
CASSPSGGASTDTQYF,TGTGCTAGCAGCCCCTCCGGGGGGGCTAGCACAGATACGCAGTATTTT,TRBJ2-3,.,16,TRBV7-7,TRBD2
CATGQSSNQPQHF,TGTGCCACGGGACAGAGCTCCAATCAGCCCCAGCATTTT,TRBJ1-5,.,13,TRBV10-3,TRBD1
CSATKGTGGGYGYTF,TGCAGCGCCACCAAAGGGACAGGGGGGGGATATGGCTACACCTTC,TRBJ1-2,.,15,TRBV29-1,TRBD1
CASSVSGITDTQYF,TGCGCCAGCAGCGTAAGCGGCATCACAGATACGCAGTATTTT,TRBJ2-3,.,14,TRBV5-1,.
CASSLMGDRGILVDSSSYNSPLHF,TGTGCCAGCAGCTTAATGGGGGACAGGGGAATCCTCGTCGATAGTAGCTCCTATAATTCACCCCTCCACTTT,TRBJ1-6,.,24,TRBV13,TRBD1
CASSLVLRLNTGELFF,TGTGCCAGCAGCTTAGTTCTCAGGCTGAACACCGGGGAGCTGTTTTTT,TRBJ2-2,.,16,TRBV11-2,.
CASSLFYVGGTNLNTEAFF,TGTGCCAGCAGTTTATTCTACGTGGGGGGGACTAACCTGAACACTGAAGCTTTCTTT,TRBJ1-1,.,19,TRBV27,.
CASSDEGGSEKLFF,TGTGCCAGCAGTGATGAGGGCGGTTCTGAAAAACTGTTTTTT,TRBJ1-4,.,14,TRBV6-1,.
CASRPGTSGGRDEQFF,TGTGCCAGCAGACCAGGGACTAGCGGGGGCAGAGACGAGCAGTTCTTC,TRBJ2-1,.,16,TRBV5-4,TRBD2
CASRPRTGRLSGNTIYF,TGTGCCAGCAGGCCCCGGACAGGCCGACTCTCTGGAAACACCATATATTTT,TRBJ1-3,.,17,TRBV2,TRBD1
CASSIGTGNQPQHF,TGTGCCAGTAGTATTGGGACAGGTAATCAGCCCCAGCATTTT,TRBJ1-5,.,14,TRBV19,TRBD1
CASSATGGNEKLFF,TGTGCCAGCAGCGCTACAGGGGGCAATGAAAAACTGTTTTTT,TRBJ1-4,.,14,TRBV7-3,TRBD1
CASSEQTVYEQYF,TGTGCCAGCAGTGAGCAGACAGTATACGAGCAGTACTTC,TRBJ2-7,.,13,TRBV6-1,.
CASSPQGRGYTF,TGTGCCAGTAGTCCGCAGGGCCGGGGCTACACCTTC,TRBJ1-2,.,12,TRBV19,.
CASSLSGGSEKLFF,TGTGCCAGCTCACTCTCAGGGGGTAGTGAAAAACTGTTTTTT,TRBJ1-4,once,14,TRBV18,TRBD1
CASSYSQRNGEQYF,TGTGCCAGCAGTTACTCACAGCGGAATGGGGAGCAGTACTTC,TRBJ2-7,few,14,TRBV6-5,.
CASSSLQGLSTEAFF,TGCGCCAGCAGCTCGTTACAGGGGTTGAGCACTGAAGCTTTCTTT,TRBJ1-1,.,15,TRBV5-1,TRBD1
CAWRDIAQLNTEAFF,TGTGCCTGGAGGGACATCGCACAGCTAAACACTGAAGCTTTCTTT,TRBJ1-1,.,15,TRBV30,.
CASSSPGTSYEQYF,TGTGCCAGCAGCTCACCCGGGACTAGCTACGAGCAGTACTTC,TRBJ2-7,.,14,TRBV5-4,TRBD2
CASSPPSTDTQYF,TGTGCCAGCTCACCACCCTCTACAGATACGCAGTATTTT,TRBJ2-3,.,13,TRBV18,.
CSASKVQSYGYTF,TGCAGTGCTAGTAAAGTTCAGTCCTATGGCTACACCTTC,TRBJ1-2,.,13,TRBV20-1,.
CASSTDRDTEAFF,TGTGCCAGCTCAACCGACAGGGACACTGAAGCTTTCTTT,TRBJ1-1,.,13,TRBV18,TRBD1
CSVGHGGLRASTDTQYF,TGCAGCGTTGGGCATGGGGGACTTAGAGCTAGCACAGATACGCAGTATTTT,TRBJ2-3,.,17,TRBV29-1,.
CASSLWAGETQYF,TGTGCCAGCAGCTTATGGGCCGGCGAGACCCAGTACTTC,TRBJ2-5,once,13,TRBV7-8,.
CASSVRLAPENIQYF,TGTGCCAGCAGCGTAAGACTAGCGCCCGAAAACATTCAGTACTTC,TRBJ2-4,.,15,TRBV9,TRBD2
CSASLSVPNTGELFF,TGCAGTGCTAGTCTGTCCGTCCCGAACACCGGGGAGCTGTTTTTT,TRBJ2-2,.,15,TRBV20-1,.
CASSYSTGSGLSEAFF,TGTGCCAGCAGTTACTCGACAGGGTCGGGGTTGTCTGAAGCTTTCTTT,TRBJ1-1,.,16,TRBV6-6,TRBD1
CASRAGAQSYNEQFF,TGTGCCAGCAGGGCGGGGGCGCAGTCCTACAATGAGCAGTTCTTC,TRBJ2-1,.,15,TRBV3-1/TRBV3-2,.
CASSLTRSTDTQYF,TGTGCCAGCAGTTTGACGAGGAGCACAGATACGCAGTATTTT,TRBJ2-3,.,14,TRBV5-5,.
CASSTSGVGGELFF,TGTGCCAGCAGTACGTCAGGGGTTGGCGGGGAGCTGTTTTTT,TRBJ2-2,.,14,TRBV2,.
CATSRALTGAQETQYF,TGTGCCACCAGCAGAGCTCTGACAGGGGCCCAAGAGACCCAGTACTTC,TRBJ2-5,.,16,TRBV15,TRBD1
CASSLQGENTEAFF,TGTGCCAGCAGCCTCCAAGGGGAAAACACTGAAGCTTTCTTT,TRBJ1-1,.,14,TRBV3-1/TRBV3-2,.
CASSLDRGTEAFF,TGTGCCAGTAGCCTGGACAGAGGCACTGAAGCTTTCTTT,TRBJ1-1,.,13,TRBV19,.
CASSSEGTGRSYEQYF,TGTGCCAGCAGTTCCGAAGGGACAGGGCGTTCCTACGAGCAGTACTTC,TRBJ2-7,.,16,TRBV27,TRBD1
CASSPAAGREKLFF,TGTGCCAGCTCACCCGCGGCGGGGCGAGAAAAACTGTTTTTT,TRBJ1-4,.,14,TRBV18,.
CASSVDSSYEQYF,TGTGCCAGCAGTGTGGACAGCTCCTACGAGCAGTACTTC,TRBJ2-7,.,13,TRBV28,.
CASLGTSGLMGEQYF,TGTGCCAGCCTTGGGACTAGCGGGCTGATGGGAGAGCAGTACTTC,TRBJ2-7,.,15,TRBV5-5,TRBD2
CASTEGGTYTGELFF,TGTGCCAGTACGGAAGGCGGGACTTACACCGGGGAGCTGTTTTTT,TRBJ2-2,.,15,TRBV7-2,.
CASQGDQNTEAFF,TGTGCCTCCCAGGGGGATCAGAACACTGAAGCTTTCTTT,TRBJ1-1,.,13,TRBV12-3/TRBV12-4,TRBD1
CASSQQSRQNNSPLHF,TGCGCCAGCAGCCAACAATCGAGACAGAATAATTCACCCCTCCACTTT,TRBJ1-6,.,16,TRBV4-1,.
CASSPGEGSSGANVLTF,TGTGCTAGCAGCCCGGGGGAGGGGTCCTCTGGGGCCAACGTCCTGACTTTC,TRBJ2-6,.,17,TRBV7-7,TRBD2
CASSKTSGAYNEQFF,TGTGCCAGCAGTAAGACTAGCGGGGCCTACAATGAGCAGTTCTTC,TRBJ2-1,.,15,TRBV7-9,TRBD2
CASHAGSGFDTEAFF,TGTGCCAGCCATGCAGGGTCCGGATTCGACACTGAAGCTTTCTTT,TRBJ1-1,.,15,TRBV6-4,.
CASLPGQGLSGYTF,TGTGCCAGCCTCCCGGGACAGGGTTTATCTGGCTACACCTTC,TRBJ1-2,once,14,TRBV25-1,TRBD1
CASSKGTCQGWTDTQYF,TGTGCCAGCAGCAAAGGGACCTGCCAGGGTTGGACAGATACGCAGTATTTT,TRBJ2-3,.,17,TRBV21-1,.